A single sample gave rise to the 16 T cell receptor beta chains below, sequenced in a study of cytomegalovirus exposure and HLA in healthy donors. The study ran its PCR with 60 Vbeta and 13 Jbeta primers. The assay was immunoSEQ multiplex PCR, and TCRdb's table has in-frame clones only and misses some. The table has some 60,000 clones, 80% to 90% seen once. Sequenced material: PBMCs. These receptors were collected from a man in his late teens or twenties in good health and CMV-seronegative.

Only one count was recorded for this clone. The chain's CDR3 is CASSPVYSTDTQYF. CDR3 DNA: TGTGCCAGCTCACCTGTCTATTCCACAGATACGCAGTATTTT. V usage is TRBV18 and J usage is TRBJ2-3; D not resolved. Germline CDR1 reads KGHSH; CDR2 reads LQKENI. Trimming removed 3 bases at V and 2 bases at J, with 9 bases between. The CDR3 length is 14 residues. Using reference TRBV18 and TRBJ2-3 for the parts outside the CDR3, the full variable domain is NAGVMQNPRHLVRRRGQEARLRCSPMKGHSHVYWYRQLPEEGLKFMVYLQKENIIDESGMPKERFSAEFPKEGPSILRIQQVVRGDSAAYFCASSPVYSTDTQYFGPGTRLTVL.

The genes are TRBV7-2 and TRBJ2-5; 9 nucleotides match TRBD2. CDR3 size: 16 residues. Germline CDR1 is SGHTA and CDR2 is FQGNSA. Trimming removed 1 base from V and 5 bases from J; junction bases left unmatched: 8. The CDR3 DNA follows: TGTGCCAGCAGCTTAGTTGCGGGGGGGCCTTGGGAGACCCAGTACTTC. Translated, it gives CASSLVAGGPWETQYF.

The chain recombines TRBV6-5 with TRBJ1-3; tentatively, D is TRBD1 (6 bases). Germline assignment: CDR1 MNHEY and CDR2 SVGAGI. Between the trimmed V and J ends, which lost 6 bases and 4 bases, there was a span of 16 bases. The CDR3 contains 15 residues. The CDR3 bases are TGTGCCAGCAGAGTAACACAGGGTGCCGGAAACACCATATATTTT. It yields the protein CASRVTQGAGNTIYF.

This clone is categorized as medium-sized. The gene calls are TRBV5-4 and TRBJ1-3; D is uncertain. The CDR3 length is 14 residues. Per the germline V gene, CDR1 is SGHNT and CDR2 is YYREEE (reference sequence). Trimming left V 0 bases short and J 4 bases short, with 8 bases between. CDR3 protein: CASSLESRGNTIYF. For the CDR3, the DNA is TGTGCCAGCAGCTTGGAATCGAGAGGAAACACCATATATTTT.

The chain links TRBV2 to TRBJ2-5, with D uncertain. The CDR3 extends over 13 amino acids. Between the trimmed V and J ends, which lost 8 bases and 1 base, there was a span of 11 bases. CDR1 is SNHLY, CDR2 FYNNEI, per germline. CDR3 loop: CASQVPSQETQYF. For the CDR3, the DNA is TGTGCCAGCCAGGTTCCCTCCCAAGAGACCCAGTACTTC.

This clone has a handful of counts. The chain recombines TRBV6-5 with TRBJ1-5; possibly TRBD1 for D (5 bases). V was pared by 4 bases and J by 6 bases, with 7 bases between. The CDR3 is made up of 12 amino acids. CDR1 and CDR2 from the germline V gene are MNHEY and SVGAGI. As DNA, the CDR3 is TGTGCCAGCAGTTTTAGGGGTCAGCCCCAGCATTTT. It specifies CASSFRGQPQHF.

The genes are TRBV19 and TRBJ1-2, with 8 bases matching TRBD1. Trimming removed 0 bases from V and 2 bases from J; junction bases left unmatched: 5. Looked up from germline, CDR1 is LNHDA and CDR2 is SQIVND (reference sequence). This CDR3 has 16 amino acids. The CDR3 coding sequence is TGTGCCAGTAGTATAGATCCTAGGACAGGGAACTATGGCTACACCTTC. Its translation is CASSIDPRTGNYGYTF.

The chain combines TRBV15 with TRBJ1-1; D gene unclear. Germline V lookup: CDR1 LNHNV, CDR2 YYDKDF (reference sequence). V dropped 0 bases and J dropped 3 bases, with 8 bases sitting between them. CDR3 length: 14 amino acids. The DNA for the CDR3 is TGTGCCACCAGCAGAGATTATTCTGACACTGAAGCTTTCTTT. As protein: CATSRDYSDTEAFF.

Here the CDR3 reads CASRYIDREVGNQPQHF. In DNA, the CDR3 is TGTGCCAGCAGATACATCGACAGGGAGGTCGGCAATCAGCCCCAGCATTTT. The chain carries TRBV28 and TRBJ1-5, with TRBD1 matching 7 bases. J gave up 2 bases and V 6 bases, and 13 bases lay outside the gene matches. This CDR3 region has 17 residues. In germline, CDR1 is MDHEN, CDR2 SYDVKM.

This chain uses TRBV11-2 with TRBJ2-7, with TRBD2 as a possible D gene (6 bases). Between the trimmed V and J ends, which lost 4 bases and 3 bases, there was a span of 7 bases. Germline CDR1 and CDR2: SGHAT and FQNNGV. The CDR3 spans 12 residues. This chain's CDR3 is CASSSGDYEQYF. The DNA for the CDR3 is TGTGCCAGCAGCTCGGGGGACTACGAGCAGTACTTC.

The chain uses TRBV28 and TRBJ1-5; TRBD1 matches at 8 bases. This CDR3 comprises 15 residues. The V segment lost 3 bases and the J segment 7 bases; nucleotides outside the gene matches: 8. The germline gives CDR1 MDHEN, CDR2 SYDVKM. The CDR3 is CASSFIGQGEQPQHF. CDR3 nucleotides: TGTGCCAGCAGTTTCATTGGACAGGGAGAACAGCCCCAGCATTTT.

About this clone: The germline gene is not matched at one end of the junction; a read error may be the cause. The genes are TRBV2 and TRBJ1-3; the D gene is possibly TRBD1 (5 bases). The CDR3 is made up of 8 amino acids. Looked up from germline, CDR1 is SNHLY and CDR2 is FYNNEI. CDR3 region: CASRRGHF. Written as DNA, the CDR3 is TGTGCCAGCAGGAGAGGACACTTT.

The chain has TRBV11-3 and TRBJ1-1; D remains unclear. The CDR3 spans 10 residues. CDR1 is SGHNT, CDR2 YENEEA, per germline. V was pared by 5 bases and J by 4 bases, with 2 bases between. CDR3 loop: CASSRTEAFF. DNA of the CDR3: TGTGCCAGCAGCCGCACTGAAGCTTTCTTT. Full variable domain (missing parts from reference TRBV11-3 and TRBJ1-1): EAGVVQSPRYKIIEKKQPVAFWCNPISGHNTLYWYLQNLGQGPELLIRYENEEAVDDSQLPKDRFSAERLKGVDSTLKIQPAELGDSAVYLCASSRTEAFFGQGTRLTVV.

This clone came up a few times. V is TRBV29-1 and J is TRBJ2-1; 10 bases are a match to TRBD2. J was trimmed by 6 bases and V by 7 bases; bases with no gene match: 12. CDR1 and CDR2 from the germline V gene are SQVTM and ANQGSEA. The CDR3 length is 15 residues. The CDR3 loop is CSAGGVLAGPNEQFF. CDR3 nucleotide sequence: TGCAGCGCCGGAGGGGTACTAGCGGGGCCCAATGAGCAGTTCTTC.

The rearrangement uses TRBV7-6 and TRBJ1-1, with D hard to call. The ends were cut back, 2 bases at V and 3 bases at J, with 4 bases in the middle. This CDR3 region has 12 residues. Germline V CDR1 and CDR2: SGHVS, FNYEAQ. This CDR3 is CASSLLDTEAFF. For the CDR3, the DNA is TGTGCCAGCAGCTTACTCGACACTGAAGCTTTCTTT.

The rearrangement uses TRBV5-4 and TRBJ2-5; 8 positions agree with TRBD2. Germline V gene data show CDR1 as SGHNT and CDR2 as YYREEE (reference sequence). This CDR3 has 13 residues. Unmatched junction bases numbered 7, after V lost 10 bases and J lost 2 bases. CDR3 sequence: CAAREGTQETQYF. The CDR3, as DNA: TGTGCCGCCCGGGAGGGAACACAAGAGACCCAGTACTTC.